Following are 12 T cell receptor beta chains from one sample sequenced in a study of CD8+CD57+ T cells in acquired aplastic anemia. The template used for profiling TCR beta VDJ and CDR3 was genomic DNA. TCRdb independently ran MiXCR on the reads; one entry per CDR3 protein. The top ten hold roughly 8% of the sample, which has approximately 220,000 distinct CDR3 sequences, approximately 45% seen once. For sequencing, patients were chosen who had shown expansion of CD8+CD57+ cells by flow cytometry. Source material: sorted CD4+, CD8+, or CD8+CD57+ T cells (not recorded which) from PBMCs. The receptor set was obtained from a human donor with aplastic anemia.

This clonotype was seen repeatedly, ten times or more. The chain uses TRBV9 and TRBJ2-3; a possible D gene is TRBD2 (6 bases). Germline V lookup: CDR1 SGDLS, CDR2 YYNGEE. V was cut by 3 bases and J by 3 bases, with 14 bases left in between. The CDR3 has 15 amino acids. CDR3: CASSAGRGSTDTQYF. The CDR3 region has the DNA TGTGCCAGCAGCGCCGGGCGGGGAAGTACAGATACGCAGTATTTT.

This clonotype was detected only once. The genes are TRBV7-2 and TRBJ2-3, with D uncertain. Trimming took 3 bases from V and 4 from J, leaving 8 bases between them. The V gene's germline CDR1 is SGHTA and CDR2 FQGNSA. The CDR3 runs to 13 residues. The CDR3: CASSLIVPDTQYF. The DNA for the CDR3 is TGTGCCAGCAGCTTGATTGTCCCAGATACGCAGTATTTT.

The chain employs TRBV27 and TRBJ2-5; D may be TRBD2 (5 bases). Germline V gives CDR1 MNHEY, CDR2 SMNVEV (reference sequence). The CDR3 is made up of 11 amino acids. The ends were cut back, 6 bases at V and 11 bases at J, with 13 bases in the middle. In nucleotides, the CDR3 is TGTGCCAGCAGATCGGGGAATGAGCAGTACTTC. Protein: CASRSGNEQYF.

The CDR3 region is CASRGGRPGYTF. CDR3 DNA: TGTGCCAGTAGAGGGGGAAGGCCTGGCTACACCTTC. The chain employs TRBV19 and TRBJ1-2; possible D gene TRBD1, 6 bases. This CDR3 region has 12 residues. Trimming took 6 bases from V and 7 from J, leaving 12 bases between them. Germline values: CDR1 LNHDA, CDR2 SQIVND (reference sequence).

This clonotype was detected a few times. J is TRBJ2-7 and V is TRBV20-1; 8 bases agree with TRBD2. The germline V gene encodes CDR1 DFQATT and CDR2 SNEGSKA (reference sequence). The CDR3 sequence is 14 residues long. V trimming: 2 bases; J trimming: 3 bases; junction bases outside the gene matches: 6. CDR3 loop: CSARISGGGYEQYF. The CDR3 bases are TGCAGTGCTAGAATAAGCGGGGGAGGCTACGAGCAGTACTTC.

V gene TRBV6-6 combines with J gene TRBJ1-1; 7 nucleotides match TRBD1. V lost 4 bases and J lost 7; bases outside the gene matches: 12. This CDR3 region has 15 residues. Per the germline V gene, CDR1 is MNHNY and CDR2 is SVGAGI (reference sequence). CDR3 sequence: CASSSKKGGHDEAFF. The CDR3 DNA reads TGTGCCAGCAGTTCCAAAAAAGGGGGCCATGATGAAGCTTTCTTT.

This clonotype has at least ten counts. The chain couples TRBV19 to TRBJ2-5; D may be TRBD2 (6 bases). CDR1 is LNHDA, CDR2 SQIVND, per germline (reference sequence). V lost 6 bases, J lost 5 bases, and 10 bases lay in between. The CDR3 has 12 residues. This CDR3 is CASSRRGETQYF. As DNA, the CDR3 is TGTGCCAGTAGCCGGAGGGGTGAGACCCAGTACTTC.

The chain employs TRBV7-3 and TRBJ2-5; the D is unclear. This CDR3 has 12 residues. CDR1 and CDR2 (germline): SGHTA, FQGTGA. Between the trimmed V and J ends, which lost 3 bases and 5 bases, there was a span of 7 bases. CDR3 nucleotide sequence: TGTGCCAGCAGCTTCGGAAGGGAGACCCAGTACTTC. It codes for CASSFGRETQYF.

This clonotype was detected ten times or more. This rearrangement joins TRBV7-3 to TRBJ2-5; possibly TRBD2 for D (6 bases). The CDR3 is made up of 15 amino acids. Per the germline V gene, CDR1 is SGHTA and CDR2 is FQGTGA. V lost 5 bases, J lost 5 bases, and 18 bases lay in between. CDR3 protein: CASSARASDGETQYF. The CDR3 DNA sequence: TGTGCCAGCAGCGCCAGGGCTAGCGATGGGGAGACCCAGTACTTC. Together with reference TRBV7-3 and TRBJ2-5, the CDR3 gives the full variable domain: GAGVSQTPSNKVTEKGKYVELRCDPISGHTALYWYRQSLGQGPEFLIYFQGTGAADDSGLPNDRFFAVRPEGSVSTLKIQRTERGDSAVYLCASSARASDGETQYFGPGTRLLVL.

The chain carries TRBV7-8 and TRBJ2-3; 9 bases are a match to TRBD1. Trimming cost V 2 bases and J 4 bases; bases outside gene matches: 4. The CDR3 sequence is 15 residues long. From germline, CDR1 is SGHVS and CDR2 FQNEAQ. CDR3 DNA: TGTGCCAGCAGCTTACGAACAGGGGGCCCAGATACGCAGTATTTT. Its translation is CASSLRTGGPDTQYF.

This clonotype has only a few counts. The junction shows a germline mismatch at one end, possibly a read error. The rearrangement uses TRBV2 and TRBJ2-1, with D tentatively TRBD1 or TRBD2 (5 bases each). The CDR3 has 13 residues. Looked up from germline, CDR1 is SNHLY and CDR2 is FYNNEI. The CDR3 DNA reads as TGTGCCACTTCCCTCGGGGCCAACAATGAGCGGTTCTTC. As protein: CATSLGANNERFF.

J is TRBJ2-3 and V is TRBV27; D gene ambiguous. V gave up 6 bases and J gave up 4 bases, with 8 bases separating them. This CDR3 has 12 amino acids. Germline values: CDR1 MNHEY, CDR2 SMNVEV (reference sequence). The CDR3 bases are TGTGCCAGCAGCTCTGGGTCAGATACGCAGTATTTT. Translation: CASSSGSDTQYF.